These 21 T cell receptor beta chains share one sample of origin, sequenced in a study of blood T cell repertoires in COVID-19. Profiled with immunoSEQ multiplex PCR; TCRdb holds only in-frame clones, not every one. The repertoire holds 650,000 to 800,000 clones, 75% to 90% seen once, with roughly 0.25% in the top ten. Sequenced material: peripheral blood. These receptors originate from a woman younger than 30 with acute or convalescent COVID-19.

The V call is TRBV7-6, the J call TRBJ2-7, with D perhaps TRBD1 (5 bases). The CDR3 is made up of 15 amino acids. The V end lost 5 bases, the J end lost 3 bases, and 17 bases lay between the germline ends. Germline CDR1 and CDR2: SGHVS and FNYEAQ. This chain's CDR3 is CASSLTSDTYYEQYF. The CDR3 bases are TGTGCCAGCAGCCTCACTTCGGACACCTACTACGAGCAGTACTTC.

The chain recombines TRBV24-1 with TRBJ2-3, with D tentatively TRBD1 (6 bases). This CDR3 region has 13 residues. Deletions cut 11 bases from V and 2 bases from J, with 13 bases between. The germline CDR1 and CDR2 sequences are KGHDR and SFDVKD. DNA of the CDR3: TGTGCCAGCGGACAGTCCACCACAGATACGCAGTATTTT. Encoded protein: CASGQSTTDTQYF.

The rearrangement links TRBV13 to TRBJ2-1, with 13 bases lining up with TRBD2. CDR3 length equals 17 residues. Unmatched junction bases numbered 10, after V lost 5 bases and J lost 6 bases. Germline V gives CDR1 PRHDT, CDR2 FYEKMQ (reference sequence). The chain's CDR3 is CASSLWTSGGPFNEQFF. In nucleotides, the CDR3 is TGTGCCAGCAGCCTGTGGACTAGCGGGGGCCCCTTCAATGAGCAGTTCTTC.

The V call is TRBV10-3, the J call TRBJ2-2; 11 bases align to TRBD1. The CDR3 loop spans 18 amino acids. In germline, CDR1 is ENHRY, CDR2 SYGVKD. With 2 bases clipped from V and 4 bases from J, the junction kept 9 bases outside the gene matches. The CDR3 coding sequence is TGTGCCATCAGTGAGCGGACAGGGGGCGCAGGAGGCACCGGGGAGCTGTTTTTT. Translating gives CAISERTGGAGGTGELFF.

This clone was seen once. V usage is TRBV24-1 and J usage is TRBJ1-1; 10 nucleotides line up with TRBD1. Germline lookup yields CDR1 KGHDR and CDR2 SFDVKD. V lost 5 bases, J lost 7 bases, and 15 bases stayed unmatched. The CDR3 sequence is 17 residues long. The DNA of the CDR3 is TGTGCCACCAGTGCTAAAGGGACAGGGGTACGACAGGGTGAAGCTTTCTTT. Translating gives CATSAKGTGVRQGEAFF.

The chain uses TRBV3-1 (or the pseudogene TRBV3-2) and TRBJ2-4, with 12 bases fitting TRBD2. CDR1 and CDR2 from the germline V gene are LGHDT and YNNKEL (reference sequence). The CDR3 runs to 14 residues. J gave up 7 bases and V 7 bases, and 5 bases lay outside the gene matches. Written as DNA, the CDR3 is TGTGCCAGCACCCGAACTAGCGGGGGGAACATTCAGTACTTC. It codes for CASTRTSGGNIQYF.

The chain recombines TRBV2 with TRBJ2-5, with 7 bases lining up with TRBD2. Germline V gives CDR1 SNHLY, CDR2 FYNNEI. The CDR3 is 12 amino acids. The trim removed 6 bases at V and 4 bases at J, leaving 2 bases unmatched. The CDR3 sequence is CASSGEGETQYF. The CDR3 bases are TGTGCCAGCAGCGGGGAGGGAGAGACCCAGTACTTC.

The CDR3 reads CASSYPVGGNYGYTF. For the CDR3, the DNA is TGTGCCAGCAGTTATCCGGTCGGGGGAAACTATGGCTACACCTTC. The gene calls are TRBV6-2 or TRBV6-3 and TRBJ1-2; tentatively, D is TRBD1 (5 bases). This CDR3 region has 15 residues. The V end was cut by 3 bases, the J end by 2 bases, with 13 bases between. Germline V gives CDR1 MNHEY, CDR2 SVGEGT.

The V gene is TRBV23-1, the J gene TRBJ1-6; no firm D call. TRBV23-1 is filed as an ORF, its function uncertain. The V end was cut by 0 bases, the J end by 2 bases, with 8 bases between. CDR3 length: 16 residues. The CDR3 nucleotides read TGCGCCAGCAGTCAATCAGGAGGTCCCTATAATTCACCCCTCCACTTT. Translating gives CASSQSGGPYNSPLHF.

In DNA form, the CDR3 reads TGTGCCAGCAGCGCTAGGGGGGGCACTGAAGCTTTCTTT. This gives the protein CASSARGGTEAFF. The genes are TRBV7-2 and TRBJ1-1, with D perhaps matching TRBD1 (6 bases). CDR1 SGHTA and CDR2 FQGNSA come from the germline V gene. CDR3 length equals 13 residues. Trimming left V 5 bases short and J 4 bases short, with 11 bases between.

The chain uses TRBV5-4 and TRBJ2-1; 7 nucleotides agree with TRBD1. Germline CDR1 reads SGHNT; CDR2 reads YYREEE (reference sequence). The CDR3 is 15 residues long. V gave up 0 bases and J gave up 4 bases; unmatched junction bases: 4. The CDR3 nucleotides are TGTGCCAGCAGCTTGGAAGGCAGGGGGTACAATGAGCAGTTCTTC. Encoded protein: CASSLEGRGYNEQFF. Supplemented by reference TRBV5-4 and TRBJ2-1, the full variable domain reads ETGVTQSPTHLIKTRGQQVTLRCSSQSGHNTVSWYQQALGQGPQFIFQYYREEENGRGNFPPRFSGLQFPNYSSELNVNALELDDSALYLCASSLEGRGYNEQFFGPGTRLTVL.

The J gene is TRBJ2-2, the V gene TRBV6-5; maybe TRBD1 (6 bases). The V gene lost 6 bases and the J gene lost 4 bases, with 9 bases spanning the gap. CDR1 is MNHEY, CDR2 SVGAGI, per germline. The CDR3 runs to 13 residues. The CDR3 coding sequence is TGTGCCAGCAGCGGACAGACCACCGGGGAGCTGTTTTTT. Translation gives CASSGQTTGELFF.

The rearrangement uses TRBV19 and TRBJ1-5; no reliable D call. CDR1 and CDR2 from the germline V gene are LNHDA and SQIVND (reference sequence). The CDR3 runs 18 residues. Trimming pared 3 bases from V and 2 bases from J, leaving 20 bases between. Here the CDR3 DNA reads TGTGCCAGTAGTATTATTGGTCGGAGCCAGCTGGGCAATCAGCCCCAGCATTTT. This sequence encodes CASSIIGRSQLGNQPQHF.

The chain employs TRBV10-3 and TRBJ1-3; TRBD1 agrees at 7 bases. This CDR3 is 16 amino acids long. Germline V gives CDR1 ENHRY, CDR2 SYGVKD. Germline trimming cut 6 bases from V and 1 base from J; bases unmatched to any gene: 9. CDR3 in amino acids: CAISVSQGRSGNTIYF. The CDR3 DNA reads TGTGCCATCAGCGTTTCACAGGGGAGGTCTGGAAACACCATATATTTT.

The V and J genes are TRBV5-1 and TRBJ2-1, with TRBD1 matching over 10 bases. The CDR3 contains 15 residues. In germline, CDR1 is SGHRS, CDR2 YFSETQ. Unmatched junction bases numbered 6, after V lost 4 bases and J lost 5 bases. The CDR3 sequence: CASSPDRGFNNEQFF. CDR3 nucleotides: TGCGCCAGCAGCCCGGACAGGGGGTTTAACAATGAGCAGTTCTTC.

The chain carries TRBV6-1 and TRBJ1-1; D might be TRBD1 (5 bases). This CDR3 is built from 14 residues. The germline V gene has CDR1 MNHNS and CDR2 SASEGT. Trimming took 1 base from V and 6 from J, leaving 12 bases between them. The CDR3 DNA reads TGTGCCAGCAGTGAAGAAGGAGGGGTAGCTGAAGCTTTCTTT. This encodes CASSEEGGVAEAFF.

The chain combines TRBV27 with TRBJ1-4; D unresolved. CDR1 and CDR2 from the germline V gene are MNHEY and SMNVEV (reference sequence). The germline V and J ends were trimmed by 7 bases and 14 bases, with 29 bases remaining between them. The CDR3 has 16 residues. DNA for the CDR3: TGTGCCAGCACCGAGGGCGGCCGGCTCTTCCCTCGGCGGCTGTTTTTT. This translates into CASTEGGRLFPRRLFF.

The chain employs TRBV27 and TRBJ1-4; 9 nucleotides align to TRBD1. Germline V gene sequence: CDR1 MNHEY, CDR2 SMNVEV (reference sequence). V gave up 5 bases and J gave up 7 bases; unmatched junction bases: 8. The CDR3 loop spans 15 amino acids. The CDR3 region is CASSVHRGLFEKLFF. Here the CDR3 DNA reads TGTGCCAGCAGTGTCCACAGGGGGCTGTTTGAAAAACTGTTTTTT.

The table lists this clone with a few counts. The genes are TRBV18 and TRBJ1-5; D perhaps matches TRBD1 (5 bases). The CDR3 is 14 residues long. Germline V gene data show CDR1 as KGHSH and CDR2 as LQKENI. The germline V and J ends were trimmed by 3 bases and 7 bases, with 13 bases remaining between them. The CDR3 coding sequence is TGTGCCAGCTCACCGCTCGGGGGGTCGCAGCCCCAGCATTTT. Translated: CASSPLGGSQPQHF.

The chain recombines TRBV6-5 with TRBJ1-4, with D hard to call. Germline CDR1 reads MNHEY; CDR2 reads SVGAGI. This CDR3 spans 14 amino acids. The V end lost 6 bases, the J end lost 7 bases, and 15 bases lay between the germline ends. The CDR3 DNA reads as TGTGCCAGCAGCGGGGAATCCCCCCCTGAAAAACTGTTTTTT. Protein sequence: CASSGESPPEKLFF.

This chain connects TRBV5-6 to TRBJ1-1; no definite D call. CDR1 SGHDT and CDR2 YYEEEE come from the germline V gene. Trimming shortened V by 1 base and J by 13 bases, and 17 bases separated the two germline ends. This CDR3 region has 13 residues. The CDR3 here is CASSLLNSAQIFF. CDR3 coding DNA: TGTGCCAGCAGCTTGCTCAACAGTGCCCAAATTTTCTTT.